This paragraph reports one T cell receptor (beta chain). The data were obtained in a study of blood T cell repertoires in COVID-19. The CDR3 runs to 13 residues. Germline-derived CDR1 and CDR2 are MGHDK and SYGVNS. The V and J ends lost 1 base and 8 bases respectively, with 10 bases between them. Original methodology: By means of reference gene primer amplification, nucleated cell counts were estimated. Sequencing was performed with immunoSEQ multiplex PCR; in TCRdb, only in-frame clones are kept and a portion is missing. The DNA gave D and trimming, while V, J and clone size come from that table. The sample has a few hundred thousand clones, 87% seen once.

The sequenced material came from peripheral blood. This clonotype was sampled from a woman under 30 who had recovered from COVID-19. The chain carries TRBV25-1 and TRBJ2-3; D might be TRBD1 (6 bases). This CDR3 reads CASSEFVGGTQYF. The DNA of the CDR3 is TGTGCCAGCAGTGAATTTGTAGGGGGTACGCAGTATTTT.